This T cell receptor beta chain appears in the sequencing data of a study of T cells in Graves' hyperthyroidism and ophthalmopathy. Study outcomes and limitations: Also found in blood were most expanded thyroid clonotypes above 0.001.

Individuals with ophthalmopathy presented a Clinical Activity Score of at least 3, a NOSPECS grade of at least 4 and a duration under 3 months. The PBMCs were taken from about 9.7 ml of fresh peripheral blood. This clonotype was detected many times. Its antigen is not identified. Amplification targeted TCR beta CDR3 regions from RNA transcripts. HTBI primers were the set used in a first-round RT-PCR of the TCR CDR3. One entry per CDR3 protein, called by TCRdb with MiXCR from the multiplex PCR reads. The sample shows 600,000 to 700,000 distinct CDR3 sequences, roughly 14% of them seen only once. The V gene end was trimmed by 6 bases and the J gene end by 2 bases; junction bases not matched to a gene: 16. Germline loops: CDR1 SGHAT, CDR2 FQNNGV. The CDR3 runs 17 residues.

The receptor was derived from a woman aged 40 to 50 with Graves' ophthalmopathy. This chain uses TRBV11-2 with TRBJ2-7, with 7 bases that match TRBD1. The sequencing sample was made of blood. CDR3 nucleotide sequence: TGTGCCAGCAGGAATCCCGGGACAGACGCAGATACCTACGAGCAGTACTTC. The encoded protein is CASRNPGTDADTYEQYF.